The 7 T cell receptor beta chains listed next were all sequenced from one sample in a study of regulatory T cells in long-lasting Graves disease. Both iRepertoire HTBI primers and Arm-PCR of CDR3 regions were used to build the TCR beta libraries. MiXCR was run by TCRdb on the multiplex PCR reads, yielding one entry per CDR3 protein. The sample records some 500,000 distinct CDR3 sequences, approximately 13% being singletons. As for time point: newly diagnosed GD, antithyroid drugs for less than 3 months. The TCR library was prepared using RNA isolated from PBMCs. These records were also assigned to another study, of T cells in Graves' hyperthyroidism and ophthalmopathy.

Material: peripheral blood mononuclear cells (PBMCs), obtained at new diagnosis, from a patient treated with antithyroid drugs. The receptors were sampled from a man aged 25 to 45 with Graves disease.

This clonotype was seen at least ten times. DNA for the CDR3: TGTGCCAGCAGCGTCCCCCCAGTCCCAGCGGGAGGCAAAGATACGCAGTATTTT. Protein product: CASSVPPVPAGGKDTQYF. V gene TRBV9 combines with J gene TRBJ2-3; 9 bases match TRBD2. The V gene end was trimmed by 2 bases and the J gene end by 5 bases; junction bases not matched to a gene: 15. The germline gives CDR1 SGDLS, CDR2 YYNGEE. The CDR3 length is 18 residues.

This clonotype was picked up many times. The V gene is TRBV6-4, the J gene TRBJ2-7; 7 nucleotides line up with TRBD1. After removal of 11 bases from V and 5 bases from J, the junction contained 9 bases not matched to a gene. The V gene's germline CDR1 is MRHNA and CDR2 SNTAGT. The CDR3 is 12 amino acids. The CDR3 sequence: CAGPGTEDEQYF. CDR3 coding DNA: TGTGCCGGGCCCGGGACAGAGGACGAGCAGTACTTC.

This chain uses TRBV12-3 or TRBV12-4 with TRBJ2-1; 7 bases are shared with TRBD2. The length of the CDR3 is 15 residues. V lost 5 bases to trimming and J lost 2 bases; unmatched junction nucleotides: 6. CDR3 sequence: CASSAAGRTYNEQFF. CDR3 DNA: TGTGCCAGCAGTGCAGCGGGAAGAACCTACAATGAGCAGTTCTTC.

This clonotype occurred many times. V gene TRBV2 combines with J gene TRBJ2-3; TRBD2 agrees at 9 bases. The CDR3 is 17 amino acids. Germline V gene lookup returns CDR1 SNHLY and CDR2 FYNNEI. The J segment lost 5 bases and the V segment lost 1 base, leaving 10 bases of the junction unmatched. Written as DNA, the CDR3 is TGTGCCAGCAGTGAAGTGAGGTTCCTAGCGGGACGAGATACGCAGTATTTT. Translated, it gives CASSEVRFLAGRDTQYF.

This clonotype came up many times. This chain connects TRBV2 to TRBJ2-7; the D call may be TRBD1 or TRBD2 (5 bases each). Between the trimmed V and J ends, which lost 3 bases and 5 bases, there was a span of 8 bases. This CDR3 is built from 12 residues. Germline CDR1 is SNHLY and CDR2 is FYNNEI. CDR3 nucleotide sequence: TGTGCCAGCAGTGAGGGACGGGACGAGCAGTACTTC. This gives the protein CASSEGRDEQYF. Filled out from reference TRBV2 and TRBJ2-7, the complete variable domain reads EPEVTQTPSHQVTQMGQEVILRCVPISNHLYFYWYRQILGQKVEFLVSFYNNEISEKSEIFDDQFSVERPDGSNFTLKIRSTKLEDSAMYFCASSEGRDEQYFGPGTRLTVT.

This clonotype was detected ten times or more. This chain uses TRBV28 with TRBJ2-7; maybe TRBD2 (6 bases). The CDR3 is 13 residues long. Trimming stripped 7 bases from V and 7 bases from J, with 17 bases between. Germline values: CDR1 MDHEN, CDR2 SYDVKM. The CDR3: CASTRDSRGEQYF. The CDR3 bases are TGTGCCAGCACCCGGGACTCCCGGGGGGAGCAGTACTTC.

This clonotype has a handful of counts. The chain is built from TRBV29-1 and TRBJ2-3; a weak D match, TRBD2 (5 bases). The CDR3 totals 13 residues. The germline V gene has CDR1 SQVTM and CDR2 ANQGSEA. Trimming pared 1 base from V and 6 bases from J, leaving 11 bases between. CDR3 amino acids: CSVEGLADDTQYF. CDR3 coding DNA: TGCAGCGTTGAAGGGCTAGCAGATGATACGCAGTATTTT.